The T cell receptor (beta chain) under discussion was sequenced for a study of cytomegalovirus exposure and HLA in healthy donors. Study-level background: Unique TCRs from HLA-typed donors, 85 million to 100 million of them, were held in an early data release.

About this clone itself: Its specificity is unknown.

Notes on the study in general: It was only CMV serostatus that was available as immune exposure information.

Trimming stripped 5 bases from V and 4 bases from J, with 12 bases between. The V gene's germline CDR1 is MNHEY and CDR2 SVGAGI. This CDR3 is 14 amino acids long. PCR was performed using 60 Vbeta and 13 Jbeta primers. Authors' data handling: As a later analysis found, there were about 80 million unique TCR beta chains, of which roughly 11 million were shared. This table comes from immunoSEQ multiplex PCR, and its TCRdb copy is limited to in-frame clones, with some not included. V, J and clone size derive from that table, while D and trimming were established from the DNA sequence. The sample lists 100,000 to 150,000 clones; around 80% were seen once.

The source material was PBMCs. The origin of this receptor is a man in his thirties or forties in good health and CMV-seropositive. This chain uses TRBV6-5 with TRBJ2-1; D perhaps matches TRBD1 (5 bases). The CDR3 DNA reads as TGTGCCAGCAGTCGGTCGACAGCTTACAATGAGCAGTTCTTC. Protein product: CASSRSTAYNEQFF.